This record concerns one T cell receptor beta chain sequence. Its specificity is unknown. Some clones are missing from TCRdb's copy, which holds only in-frame ones; the method was immunoSEQ multiplex PCR. The sample has about 1.5 million clones, 98% seen once. This entry comes from a study of shared clonotypes between healthy human individuals. This CDR3 comprises 14 residues. CDR1 is SGHTA, CDR2 FQGTGA, per germline. V lost 5 bases to trimming and J lost 2 bases, with 11 bases between them. Study-level results: A generally larger estimated richness was seen in naive subsets than in memory subsets. Rarefaction analysis demonstrated incomplete sorted-subset sequencing notwithstanding large depth. Roughly 4.6% of naive CD4 clonotypes were common to a handful of donors.

This sequence originates from a man aged 25-45 years in good health. The rearrangement uses TRBV7-3 and TRBJ2-3; D perhaps matches TRBD2 (6 bases). The sequenced sample was naive CD4+ T cells sorted from blood. As to subset: CD45RA+ positively selected. CDR3 sequence: CASSTIAATDTQYF. The CDR3 coding sequence is TGTGCCAGCAGCACTATAGCGGCCACAGATACGCAGTATTTT.